One and the same sample provided the 26 T cell receptor beta chains below, sequenced in a study of blood T cell repertoires in COVID-19. Assay: immunoSEQ multiplex PCR; the TCRdb copy retains only in-frame clones and omits some. The data contain roughly 110,000 clones, roughly 86% of them singletons. Source material: peripheral blood. The receptors derive from a man aged 40-49 years with acute or convalescent COVID-19.

The CDR3 loop reads CASIRDRLGTEAFF. The DNA of the CDR3 is TGTGCCAGTATAAGGGACAGGCTCGGCACTGAAGCTTTCTTT. The chain uses TRBV19 and TRBJ1-1, with 8 bases identical to TRBD1. The CDR3 sequence is 14 residues long. CDR1 and CDR2 from the germline V gene are LNHDA and SQIVND (reference sequence). V dropped 7 bases and J dropped 4; count of bases not matched to a gene: 8.

The chain links TRBV19 to TRBJ1-5, with 9 bases identical to TRBD1. The V gene's germline CDR1 is LNHDA and CDR2 SQIVND (reference sequence). CDR3 length: 15 amino acids. The V segment lost 5 bases and the J segment 9 bases; nucleotides outside the gene matches: 11. The CDR3, as DNA: TGTGCCAGTAGTCCCCGGGACAGGGCCACTTCGCCCCAGCATTTT. It codes for CASSPRDRATSPQHF.

The chain joins TRBV5-1 to TRBJ1-3; perhaps TRBD1 as D (6 bases). Looked up from germline, CDR1 is SGHRS and CDR2 is YFSETQ. This CDR3 is built from 15 residues. V lost 3 bases and J 8 bases, leaving 18 bases between the germline ends. DNA for the CDR3: TGCGCCAGCAGCTCGCCCGGGACACCCGGGGACACCATATATTTT. Amino acids: CASSSPGTPGDTIYF.

The rearrangement joins TRBV3-1 (or the pseudogene TRBV3-2) to TRBJ2-1; the D gene is possibly TRBD2 (7 bases). Germline V gene lookup returns CDR1 LGHDT and CDR2 YNNKEL (reference sequence). V dropped 2 bases and J dropped 0 bases, with 11 bases sitting between them. This CDR3 has 16 amino acids. CDR3 DNA: TGTGCCAGCAGCCAATCGGGGGGCCACTCCTACAATGAGCAGTTCTTC. Translation gives CASSQSGGHSYNEQFF.

The gene calls are TRBV11-3 and TRBJ2-1, with 10 bases matching TRBD2. V shed 3 bases, J shed 6 bases, and the junction held 2 bases outside the gene matches. The CDR3 consists of 14 residues. Germline CDR1 and CDR2: SGHNT and YENEEA. The CDR3, as DNA: TGTGCCAGCAGCTTTTCTAGCGGGAGCAATGAGCAGTTCTTC. It encodes CASSFSSGSNEQFF.

A single count supports this clone. CDR3 region: CATSDTTSGRAGELFF. The DNA of the CDR3 is TGTGCCACCAGTGATACGACTAGCGGGAGGGCTGGGGAGCTGTTTTTT. V and J are TRBV24-1 and TRBJ2-2, with 14 positions matching TRBD2. This CDR3 spans 16 amino acids. The J segment lost 8 bases and the V segment lost 3 bases, leaving 4 bases of the junction unmatched. The germline gives CDR1 KGHDR, CDR2 SFDVKD.

The chain carries TRBV10-3 and TRBJ1-1, with a tentative D call TRBD1 (5 bases). CDR1 is ENHRY, CDR2 SYGVKD, per germline. The V gene lost 2 bases and the J gene lost 0 bases, with 16 bases spanning the gap. The CDR3 covers 17 residues. The CDR3 DNA is TGTGCCATCAGTGAGCCCCTGCGGGGCGGCGTGAACACTGAAGCTTTCTTT. Translating gives CAISEPLRGGVNTEAFF.

This chain connects TRBV19 to TRBJ2-4; D remains ambiguous. The germline gives CDR1 LNHDA, CDR2 SQIVND (reference sequence). This CDR3 spans 16 amino acids. V lost 1 base to trimming and J lost 1 base, with 11 bases between them. The CDR3 spells CASSIVGSGAKNIQYF. The CDR3 region has the DNA TGTGCCAGTAGTATAGTCGGGTCCGGGGCCAAAAACATTCAGTACTTC.

CDR3 amino acids: CASIGLAGVAADTQYF. CDR3 nucleotides: TGTGCCAGCATTGGACTAGCGGGGGTAGCAGCGGATACGCAGTATTTT. The J gene is TRBJ2-3, the V gene TRBV6-6, with TRBD2 matching over 13 bases. V shed 7 bases, J shed 6 bases, and the junction held 10 bases outside the gene matches. This CDR3 has 16 residues. In germline, CDR1 is MNHNY, CDR2 SVGAGI (reference sequence).

This clone occurred once. This chain joins TRBV5-1 and TRBJ1-1, with 7 bases identical to TRBD1. The germline V gene encodes CDR1 SGHRS and CDR2 YFSETQ. J was trimmed by 5 bases and V by 3 bases; bases with no gene match: 4. CDR3 length: 13 amino acids. The CDR3 bases are TGCGCCAGCAGCTCATCACAGGGGACTGAAGCTTTCTTT. Amino acids: CASSSSQGTEAFF.

The genes are TRBV19 and TRBJ1-2; TRBD1 aligns across 9 bases. The CDR3 length is 13 residues. Germline V gene data show CDR1 as LNHDA and CDR2 as SQIVND (reference sequence). V dropped 7 bases and J dropped 12; count of bases not matched to a gene: 12. The CDR3 coding sequence is TGTGCCAGTACCATCCCCGGGACAGGGTTAAACACCTTC. It specifies CASTIPGTGLNTF.

The chain uses TRBV5-1 and TRBJ2-7; 12 nucleotides agree with TRBD2. Germline V gives CDR1 SGHRS, CDR2 YFSETQ. Trimming took 4 bases from V and 3 from J; bases not matched to a gene: 5. The CDR3 spans 15 residues. CDR3 in amino acids: CASSPILAGGYEQYF. The CDR3 DNA reads as TGCGCCAGCAGCCCGATACTAGCGGGGGGCTACGAGCAGTACTTC.

Only one count was recorded for this clone. The rearrangement uses TRBV3-1 (or the pseudogene TRBV3-2) and TRBJ2-1; TRBD1 is a possible D gene (5 bases). Between the trimmed V and J ends, which lost 3 bases and 8 bases, there was a span of 11 bases. CDR3 length: 13 amino acids. CDR1 is LGHDT, CDR2 YNNKEL, per germline (reference sequence). The CDR3 coding sequence is TGTGCCAGCAGCCAGGGGCCGCTCGATGAGCAGTTCTTC. Translated: CASSQGPLDEQFF.

The chain has TRBV6-5 and TRBJ1-5; no firm D call. The ends were cut back, 2 bases at V and 6 bases at J, with 14 bases in the middle. The CDR3 is 15 amino acids. CDR1 is MNHEY and CDR2 is SVGAGI in the germline V gene. The CDR3 sequence is CASSYGGEASQPQHF. CDR3 DNA sequence: TGTGCCAGCAGTTACGGCGGGGAGGCTAGTCAGCCCCAGCATTTT.

The chain uses TRBV9 and TRBJ2-1; D is ambiguous. Germline-derived CDR1 and CDR2 are SGDLS and YYNGEE. The CDR3 consists of 15 residues. The V end was cut by 3 bases, the J end by 2 bases, with 12 bases between. CDR3 amino acids: CASSAHRDTYNEQFF. The CDR3 DNA reads as TGTGCCAGCAGCGCCCATAGAGATACCTACAATGAGCAGTTCTTC.

The chain recombines TRBV6-1 with TRBJ2-1; 13 bases agree with TRBD2. V dropped 3 bases and J dropped 12; count of bases not matched to a gene: 14. The CDR3 runs 17 residues. Germline loops: CDR1 MNHNS, CDR2 SASEGT. CDR3 sequence (DNA): TGTGCCAGCAGTGAGGAGGGGGGACTAGCGGGGCCCGTTAGGCAGTTCTTC. It translates to CASSEEGGLAGPVRQFF.

The chain joins TRBV27 to TRBJ1-2; D not resolved. Germline V CDR1 and CDR2: MNHEY, SMNVEV (reference sequence). CDR3 length: 15 amino acids. The germline V and J ends were trimmed by 6 bases and 8 bases, with 22 bases remaining between them. CDR3 amino acids: CASRASRRNLGGYTF. The CDR3 DNA sequence: TGTGCCAGCAGGGCCTCTAGACGGAACCTAGGCGGCTACACCTTC.

This chain joins TRBV6-2 or TRBV6-3 and TRBJ1-6; 8 bases map to TRBD1. The CDR3 consists of 16 residues. CDR1 is MNHEY, CDR2 SVGEGT, per germline. The V segment lost 2 bases and the J segment 7 bases; nucleotides outside the gene matches: 7. The CDR3 protein is CASSYPTGGANSPLHF. The DNA for the CDR3 is TGTGCCAGCAGTTACCCCACAGGGGGAGCCAATTCACCCCTCCACTTT.

V gene TRBV7-9 combines with J gene TRBJ2-7; 7 nucleotides agree with TRBD1. Germline V gene sequence: CDR1 SEHNR, CDR2 FQNEAQ (reference sequence). The CDR3 loop spans 16 amino acids. Losses at the gene ends were 1 base for V and 3 bases for J; bases not matched to a gene: 9. The chain's CDR3 is CASSLVGGTDIYEQYF. DNA of the CDR3: TGTGCCAGCAGCTTAGTGGGTGGGACAGACATCTACGAGCAGTACTTC.

This sequence joins TRBV15 and TRBJ1-2, with TRBD1 identical over 11 bases. The CDR3 is 16 residues long. Unmatched junction bases numbered 7, after V lost 3 bases and J lost 4 bases. Germline assignment: CDR1 LNHNV and CDR2 YYDKDF (reference sequence). The CDR3 DNA follows: TGTGCCACCAGCAGCATGGGCGGGACAGGGGGCTATGGCTACACCTTC. Translated: CATSSMGGTGGYGYTF.

V is TRBV7-9 and J is TRBJ1-6; TRBD1 aligns across 7 bases. This CDR3 region has 14 residues. The germline V gene encodes CDR1 SEHNR and CDR2 FQNEAQ (reference sequence). V trimming: 4 bases; J trimming: 5 bases; junction bases outside the gene matches: 2. The CDR3: CASSSGTDNSPLHF. The CDR3 bases are TGTGCCAGCAGCTCCGGGACAGATAATTCACCCCTCCACTTT.

In this sample, this clone turned up once. The CDR3 loop is CASSLGRAGGDTQYF. As DNA, the CDR3 is TGCGCCAGCAGCTTGGGTCGGGCGGGAGGTGATACGCAGTATTTT. The chain joins TRBV5-1 to TRBJ2-3, with 8 bases that match TRBD2. The CDR3 totals 15 residues. Per germline, CDR1 SGHRS and CDR2 YFSETQ. The junction had 6 bases not matched to a gene; V was cut back by 0 bases and J by 6 bases.

This chain links TRBV20-1 with TRBJ1-1, with 7 bases lining up with TRBD1. Losses at the gene ends were 3 bases for V and 6 bases for J; bases not matched to a gene: 13. The CDR3 has 15 residues. CDR1 is DFQATT, CDR2 SNEGSKA, per germline (reference sequence). CDR3 loop: CSASGEGGAWSEAFF. The CDR3, as DNA: TGCAGTGCTAGTGGAGAAGGGGGCGCATGGTCTGAAGCTTTCTTT.

The rearrangement links TRBV6-6 to TRBJ2-5; 8 positions agree with TRBD1. Looked up from germline, CDR1 is MNHNY and CDR2 is SVGAGI (reference sequence). The CDR3 covers 14 residues. Unmatched junction bases numbered 3, after V lost 2 bases and J lost 4 bases. CDR3 nucleotides: TGTGCCAGCAGTTACGCCAGGGGGCCAGAGACCCAGTACTTC. Translation: CASSYARGPETQYF.

The rearrangement uses TRBV6-5 and TRBJ1-5; a possible D gene is TRBD1 (5 bases). Germline V gene sequence: CDR1 MNHEY, CDR2 SVGAGI. There are 15 residues in the CDR3. V was clipped by 10 bases and J by 6 bases, with 22 bases between them. CDR3: CATIPPGGRIQPQHF. CDR3 DNA: TGTGCCACAATCCCCCCGGGGGGTAGGATTCAGCCCCAGCATTTT.

CDR3 DNA: TGTGCCAGCGATGACAAGGATCATTCCTATAATTCACCCCTCCACTTT. As protein: CASDDKDHSYNSPLHF. The chain links TRBV2 to TRBJ1-6; D is unclear. Trimming pared 8 bases from V and 1 base from J, leaving 15 bases between. CDR1 and CDR2 (germline): SNHLY, FYNNEI. The CDR3 sequence is 16 residues long. The full variable domain, its missing parts supplied by reference TRBV2 and TRBJ1-6, is EPEVTQTPSHQVTQMGQEVILRCVPISNHLYFYWYRQILGQKVEFLVSFYNNEISEKSEIFDDQFSVERPDGSNFTLKIRSTKLEDSAMYFCASDDKDHSYNSPLHFGNGTRLTVT.